The T cell receptor (beta chain) under discussion was sequenced for a study of blood T cells in healthy people across ages. The V gene's germline CDR1 is SGHTA and CDR2 FQGTGA. The CDR3 totals 17 residues. V lost 3 bases, J lost 2 bases, and 4 bases stayed unmatched. A second PCR, run for about 7 to 11 cycles, used a sample-barcoded 5' primer plus a J-beta primer mix. TCRdb independently ran MiXCR on the 5' RACE reads; one entry per CDR3 protein. The sample lists about 930,000 distinct CDR3 sequences, about 28% occurring once. In this sample, this clonotype turned up once. The same data also contributed to another study, on T cells of mothers and their children.

The chain is built from TRBV7-3 and TRBJ2-2, with TRBD2 matching over 12 bases. The sample consisted of blood. This clonotype was sampled from a woman aged 40 to 50 in good health. CDR3 DNA sequence: TGTGCCAGCAGCTTGACTAGCGGGGGCCTTAACACCGGGGAGCTGTTTTTT. Amino acid sequence: CASSLTSGGLNTGELFF.